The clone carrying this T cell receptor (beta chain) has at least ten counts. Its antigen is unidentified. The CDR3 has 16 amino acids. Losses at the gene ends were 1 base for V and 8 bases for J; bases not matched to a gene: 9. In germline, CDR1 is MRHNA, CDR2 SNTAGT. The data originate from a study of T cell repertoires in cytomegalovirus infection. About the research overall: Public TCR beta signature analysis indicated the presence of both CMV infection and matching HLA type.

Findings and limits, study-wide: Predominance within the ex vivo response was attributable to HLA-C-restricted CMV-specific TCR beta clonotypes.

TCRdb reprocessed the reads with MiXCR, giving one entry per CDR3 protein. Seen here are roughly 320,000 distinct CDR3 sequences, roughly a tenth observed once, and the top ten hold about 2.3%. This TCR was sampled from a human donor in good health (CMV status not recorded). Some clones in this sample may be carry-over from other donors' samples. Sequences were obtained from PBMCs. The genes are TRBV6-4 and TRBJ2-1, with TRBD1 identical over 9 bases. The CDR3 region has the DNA TGTGCCAGCAGTGACTTGACCGGGACAGGGTTCCATGAGCAGTTCTTC. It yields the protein CASSDLTGTGFHEQFF.